The clone carrying this T cell receptor (beta chain) appeared a few times. The data stem from a study of T cells after yellow fever vaccination. Conversion of TCR transcripts into cDNA relied on 5'RACE template switching, which added a universal primer site and UMIs. TCRdb passed the 5' RACE reads through MiXCR, listing each CDR3 protein once. The sample carries 110,000 to 150,000 distinct CDR3 sequences, 5% to 8% recorded once. Germline CDR1 reads SGHTA; CDR2 reads FQGNSA. J was trimmed by 4 bases and V by 5 bases; bases with no gene match: 3. The CDR3 has 14 residues. This clonotype was obtained from a man under 40 who received the YFV17D yellow fever vaccine. Specimen: CD4+ T cells sorted from PBMCs, collected 10 days after the yellow fever booster vaccination. J is TRBJ2-5 and V is TRBV7-2; TRBD1 aligns across 11 bases. The CDR3 protein is CASSRTGGGETQYF. CDR3 bases: TGTGCCAGCAGCCGGACAGGGGGCGGAGAGACCCAGTACTTC.